This T cell receptor beta chain was found in a study of OX40 agonist ivuxolimab in advanced cancers. Study-wide background: Subjects had a mean age of around 60 years, with a range of roughly 20 to 79; just over 80% were male. Findings of the study overall: CD4+ and CD8+ blood T cells expanded clonally by week 6 at 0.1 to 3.0 mg/kg.

Concerning this clone itself: Its target is not known.

Trimming removed 0 bases from V and 3 bases from J; junction bases left unmatched: 3. Germline CDR1 is SGDLS and CDR2 is YYNGEE. CDR3 size: 14 residues. Sequencing was performed with immunoSEQ multiplex PCR; in TCRdb, only in-frame clones are kept and a portion is missing. The data hold some 30,000 clones, with around three quarters observed a single time. This material consisted of CD4+ or CD8+ T cells sorted from blood, taken in a trial of the OX40 agonist ivuxolimab. This chain uses TRBV9 with TRBJ2-7, with 7 nucleotides matching TRBD2. The clonotype originates from an adult with an advanced solid tumor such as melanoma, head and neck, liver or kidney cancer. The CDR3 loop reads CASSVAGGGYEQYF. In nucleotides, the CDR3 is TGTGCCAGCAGCGTAGCGGGGGGTGGCTACGAGCAGTACTTC.